The entry below gives a single TCR beta chain sequence along with its context. The data originate from a study of T cell clones after liver transplantation. Turning to the study itself: TCRbeta sequencing after a pre-transplant mixed lymphocyte reaction identified graft-donor-reactive clones, later tracked in post-transplant blood. Without induction therapy, subjects received standard immunosuppression until 12-24 months post-transplant.

Germline CDR1 reads LNHNV; CDR2 reads YYDKDF (reference sequence). The CDR3 is made up of 19 amino acids. V lost 3 bases to trimming and J lost 6 bases; unmatched junction nucleotides: 13. The assay was immunoSEQ multiplex PCR, and TCRdb's table has in-frame clones only and misses some. Among 95,000 to 110,000 clones, around 84% were seen once, and the ten largest hold approximately 2.9%. The receptor was isolated from a human patient who received a liver transplant. Part of the T cell pool may stem from the graft donor. Sequences were derived from CD4+ T cells from blood, sampled around 48 months after liver transplant. The chain couples TRBV15 to TRBJ2-4; 14 bases are shared with TRBD2. The chain's CDR3 is CATSSSVLGLAGELNIQYF. For the CDR3, the DNA is TGTGCCACCAGCAGTTCGGTCCTGGGACTAGCGGGAGAGTTAAACATTCAGTACTTC.